This T cell receptor beta chain stems from a study of patients and donors after allogeneic stem cell transplantation. TCRdb re-called the RT-PCR reads through MiXCR, storing one row per CDR3 protein. The data show approximately 25,000 distinct CDR3 sequences, around 31% seen once. Germline V gene sequence: CDR1 SGHNT, CDR2 YYREEE (reference sequence). V lost 10 bases, J lost 5 bases, and 19 bases lay in between. The CDR3 has 13 amino acids. In this sample, this clonotype turned up many times. This chain links TRBV5-4 with TRBJ2-7; D possibly corresponds to TRBD1 (8 bases). This sequence originates from a human donor who was either an allogeneic HSCT recipient or a stem cell or donor lymphocyte infusion donor (not recorded which). It is not recorded whose cells these are; they may come from a transplant donor. Sequencing was carried out using blood, either unsorted or a sorted T cell fraction (not recorded which). CDR3 sequence (DNA): TGTGCCGGAACCCGACAGGGGAGGGACGAGCAGTACTTC. It translates to CAGTRQGRDEQYF.